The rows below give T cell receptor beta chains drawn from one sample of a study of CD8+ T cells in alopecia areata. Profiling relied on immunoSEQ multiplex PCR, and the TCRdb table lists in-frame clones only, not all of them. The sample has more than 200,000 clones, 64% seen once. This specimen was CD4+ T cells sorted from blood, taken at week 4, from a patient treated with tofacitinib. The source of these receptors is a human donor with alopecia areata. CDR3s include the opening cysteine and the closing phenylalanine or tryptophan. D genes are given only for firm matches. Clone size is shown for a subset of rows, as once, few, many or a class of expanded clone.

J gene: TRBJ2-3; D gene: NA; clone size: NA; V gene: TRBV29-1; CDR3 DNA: TGCACCCCTACCGGCACAGATACGCAGTATTTT; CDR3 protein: CTPTGTDTQYF
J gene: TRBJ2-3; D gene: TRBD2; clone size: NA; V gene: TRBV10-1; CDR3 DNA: TGCGCATCCGGAGCGGGGGGCTCAGATACGCAGTATTTT; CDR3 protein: CASGAGGSDTQYF
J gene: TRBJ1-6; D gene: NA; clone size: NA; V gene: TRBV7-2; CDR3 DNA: TGTGCCAGCAGCGGGGACCATAATTCACCCCTCCACTTT; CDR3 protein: CASSGDHNSPLHF
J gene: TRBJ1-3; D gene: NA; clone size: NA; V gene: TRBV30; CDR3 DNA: TGTGCCGGGCGACGGGACTCTGGAAACACCATATATTTT; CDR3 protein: CAGRRDSGNTIYF
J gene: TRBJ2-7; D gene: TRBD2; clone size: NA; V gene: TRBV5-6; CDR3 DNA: TGTGCCAGCAGCTTGCCCAGCGGGGGGGGCGAGCAGTACTTC; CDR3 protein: CASSLPSGGGEQYF
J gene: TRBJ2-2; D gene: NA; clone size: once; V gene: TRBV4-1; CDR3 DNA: TGCGCCAGCAGCCAAGTGGCAGCGCGGGACACCGGGGAGCTGTTTTTT; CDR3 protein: CASSQVAARDTGELFF
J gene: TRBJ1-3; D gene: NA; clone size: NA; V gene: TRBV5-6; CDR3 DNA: TGTGCCAGCAGCTCCCTAATAATCCTCGACAGTACCTCTGGAAACACCATATATTTT; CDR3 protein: CASSSLIILDSTSGNTIYF
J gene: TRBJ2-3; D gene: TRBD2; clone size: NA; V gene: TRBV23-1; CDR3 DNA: TGCGCCAGCAGTCAATCGGCTCTACGAGCGGGGGATACAGATACGCAGTATTTT; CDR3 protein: CASSQSALRAGDTDTQYF
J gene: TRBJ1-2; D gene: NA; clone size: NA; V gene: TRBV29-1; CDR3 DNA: TGCAGCGTTGAAGGGCGGGATGGCTACACCTTC; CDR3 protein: CSVEGRDGYTF
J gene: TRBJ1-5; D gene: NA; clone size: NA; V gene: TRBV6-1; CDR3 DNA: TGTGCCAGCAGTGATTGGAGAAATCAGCCCCAGCATTTT; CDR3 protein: CASSDWRNQPQHF
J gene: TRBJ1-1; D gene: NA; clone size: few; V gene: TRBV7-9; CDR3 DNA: TGTGCCAGCAGCTTAGGGGGGACGATGAACACTGAAGCTTTCTTT; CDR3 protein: CASSLGGTMNTEAFF
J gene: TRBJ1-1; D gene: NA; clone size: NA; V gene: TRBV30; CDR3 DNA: TGTGCCTGGAGTGAGGTAGGGAACACTGAAGCTTTCTTT; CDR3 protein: CAWSEVGNTEAFF
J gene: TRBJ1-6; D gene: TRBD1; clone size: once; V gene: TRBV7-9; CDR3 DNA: TGTGCCAGCAGCCGAACTAGGGACAGGGCTTCACCCCTCCACTTT; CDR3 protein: CASSRTRDRASPLHF
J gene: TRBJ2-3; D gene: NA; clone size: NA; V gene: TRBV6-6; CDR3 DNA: TGTGCCAGCTCCGGCGGGGTGAGCACAGATACGCAGTATTTT; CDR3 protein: CASSGGVSTDTQYF
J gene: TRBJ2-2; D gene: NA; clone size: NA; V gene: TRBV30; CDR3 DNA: TGTGCCTGGAGTGTATCTCGAACATACCCGAACACCGGGGAGCTGTTTTTT; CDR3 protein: CAWSVSRTYPNTGELFF
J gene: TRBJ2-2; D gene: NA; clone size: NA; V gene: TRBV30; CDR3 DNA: TGTGCCTGGAGTAGGGCAGGGGTTACCGGGGAGCTGTTTTTT; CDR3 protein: CAWSRAGVTGELFF
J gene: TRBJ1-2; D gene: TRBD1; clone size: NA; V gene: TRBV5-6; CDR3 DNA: TGTGCCAGCATCGACAGGGGATCAGGTGGCTACACCTTC; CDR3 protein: CASIDRGSGGYTF
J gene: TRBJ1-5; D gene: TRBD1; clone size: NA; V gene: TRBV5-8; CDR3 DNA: TGTGCCAGCAGCTGGGTAGGGGGCCGAAGCAATCAGCCCCAGCATTTT; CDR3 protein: CASSWVGGRSNQPQHF
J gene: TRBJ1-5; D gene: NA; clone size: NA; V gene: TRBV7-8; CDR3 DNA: TGTGCCAGCAGCCAGGATGGCGATCAGCCCCAGCATTTT; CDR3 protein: CASSQDGDQPQHF
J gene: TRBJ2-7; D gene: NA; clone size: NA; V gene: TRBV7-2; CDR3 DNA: TGTGCCAGCAGCTTAGGTCAGGGGAGGGAGCAGTACTTC; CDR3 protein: CASSLGQGREQYF
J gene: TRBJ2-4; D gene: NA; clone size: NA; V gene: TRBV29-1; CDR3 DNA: TGCAGCGTGGCTCCGGGGGACATTCAGTACTTC; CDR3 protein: CSVAPGDIQYF
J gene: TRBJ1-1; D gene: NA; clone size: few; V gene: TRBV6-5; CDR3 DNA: TGTGCCAGCAGCCTCCGGGCCGGTGGGACTGAAGCTTTCTTT; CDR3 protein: CASSLRAGGTEAFF
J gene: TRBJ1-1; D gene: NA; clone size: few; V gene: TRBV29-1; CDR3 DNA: TGCAGCGTTTCGGTATCGAACACTGAAGCTTTCTTT; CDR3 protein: CSVSVSNTEAFF
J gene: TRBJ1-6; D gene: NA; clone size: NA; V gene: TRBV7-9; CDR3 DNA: TGTGCCAGCAGCTTAGAAGGGTATGGTTCACCCCTCCACTTT; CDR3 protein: CASSLEGYGSPLHF
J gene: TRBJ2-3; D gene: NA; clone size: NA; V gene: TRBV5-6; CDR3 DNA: TGTGCCAGCAGCTTGGTTCCTAGACACACAGATACGCAGTATTTT; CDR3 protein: CASSLVPRHTDTQYF
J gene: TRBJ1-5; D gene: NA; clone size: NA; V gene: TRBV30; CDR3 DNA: TGTGCCTGGAGTTTTCGACAGAATGTGGGTCAGCCCCAGCATTTT; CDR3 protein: CAWSFRQNVGQPQHF
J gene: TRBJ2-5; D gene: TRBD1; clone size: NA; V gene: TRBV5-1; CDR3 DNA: TGCGCCAGCAGCTTTTACAGGGGATCCCAAGAGACCCAGTACTTC; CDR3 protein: CASSFYRGSQETQYF
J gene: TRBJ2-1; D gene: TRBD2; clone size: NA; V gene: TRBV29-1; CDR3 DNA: TGCAGCGTTATCAAGCGGGGGCCTAGCTATGAGCAGTTCTTC; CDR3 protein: CSVIKRGPSYEQFF
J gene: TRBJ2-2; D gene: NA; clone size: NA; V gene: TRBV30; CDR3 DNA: TGTGCCTGGAGTGTAGACCGTACCGGGGAGCTGTTTTTT; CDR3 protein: CAWSVDRTGELFF
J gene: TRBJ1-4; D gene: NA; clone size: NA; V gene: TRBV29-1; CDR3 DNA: TGCAGCGCAACACTAACGGGGGGAAGAGGTGAAAAACTGTTTTTT; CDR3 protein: CSATLTGGRGEKLFF
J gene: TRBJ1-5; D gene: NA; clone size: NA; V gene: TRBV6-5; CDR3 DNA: TGTGCCAGCAGTTCACGGGGTCATCAGCCCCAGCATTTT; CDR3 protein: CASSSRGHQPQHF
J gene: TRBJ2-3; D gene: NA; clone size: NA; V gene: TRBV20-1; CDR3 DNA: TGCAGTGCTAGAAAGGACGATACGCAGTATTTT; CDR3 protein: CSARKDDTQYF
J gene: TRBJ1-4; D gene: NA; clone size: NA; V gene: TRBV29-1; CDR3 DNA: TGCAGCGTTGAGGGAACAGATGAAAAACTGTTTTTT; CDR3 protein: CSVEGTDEKLFF
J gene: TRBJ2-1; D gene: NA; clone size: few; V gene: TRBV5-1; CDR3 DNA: TGCGCCAGCAGCAAGGACAGAAATGAGCAGTTCTTC; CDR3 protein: CASSKDRNEQFF
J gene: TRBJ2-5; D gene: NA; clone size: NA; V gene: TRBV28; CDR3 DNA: TGTGCCAGCAGTCCGTCCCGGACTTATGAAGAGACCCAGTACTTC; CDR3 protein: CASSPSRTYEETQYF
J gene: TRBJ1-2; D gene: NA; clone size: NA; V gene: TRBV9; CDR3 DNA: TGTGCCAGCAGCGTAGTAGGGAATGGCTACACCTTC; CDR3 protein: CASSVVGNGYTF
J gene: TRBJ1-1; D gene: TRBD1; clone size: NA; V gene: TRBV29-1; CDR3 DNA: TGCAGCGCTGCCGCCGGGACAGGGGACACTGAAGCTTTCTTT; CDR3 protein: CSAAAGTGDTEAFF
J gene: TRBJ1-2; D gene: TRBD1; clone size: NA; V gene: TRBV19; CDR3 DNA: TGTGCCAGTAGTTGGAACAGGGGGCATGGCTACACCTTC; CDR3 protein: CASSWNRGHGYTF
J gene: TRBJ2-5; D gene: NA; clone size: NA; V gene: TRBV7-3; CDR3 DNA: TGTGCCAGCAGCCGTGGGGACACGGGGGAGACCCAGTACTTC; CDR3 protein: CASSRGDTGETQYF
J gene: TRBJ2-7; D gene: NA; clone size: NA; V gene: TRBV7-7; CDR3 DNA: TGTGCTAGCAGCCCGTCCGGTAAGGGAGAGCAGTACTTC; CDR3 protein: CASSPSGKGEQYF